This TCR beta chain was captured by sequencing in a study of T cell repertoires in cytomegalovirus infection. The overall study: Selection of CMV epitopes for the study included recently identified HLA-C-restricted and well-studied HLA-B-restricted ones. Both a matching HLA type and CMV infection were indicated by public TCR beta signatures.

Worth noting for this clonotype: What it binds is not known.

The germline CDR1 and CDR2 sequences are SQVTM and ANQGSEA. The V and J ends lost 8 bases and 4 bases, in that order; junction bases with no gene match: 8. This CDR3 has 14 residues. Each CDR3 protein is one row after TCRdb ran MiXCR on the reads. The table has tens of thousands of distinct CDR3 sequences, about 26% seen once. Study outcomes and limitations: HLA-C-restricted CMV-specific TCR beta clonotypes were dominant in the ex vivo response.

The chain employs TRBV29-1 and TRBJ2-1; 10 bases line up with TRBD2. The clonotype comes from a human donor in good health (CMV status not recorded). Some clones in this sample may be carry-over from other donors' samples. Sequencing used CD8+ T cells from cultured PBMCs, obtained from culture after CMV antigen stimulation. In nucleotides, the CDR3 is TGCAGCCTCCGAGGACTAGCGGCGTACAATGAGCAGTTCTTC. This sequence encodes CSLRGLAAYNEQFF.